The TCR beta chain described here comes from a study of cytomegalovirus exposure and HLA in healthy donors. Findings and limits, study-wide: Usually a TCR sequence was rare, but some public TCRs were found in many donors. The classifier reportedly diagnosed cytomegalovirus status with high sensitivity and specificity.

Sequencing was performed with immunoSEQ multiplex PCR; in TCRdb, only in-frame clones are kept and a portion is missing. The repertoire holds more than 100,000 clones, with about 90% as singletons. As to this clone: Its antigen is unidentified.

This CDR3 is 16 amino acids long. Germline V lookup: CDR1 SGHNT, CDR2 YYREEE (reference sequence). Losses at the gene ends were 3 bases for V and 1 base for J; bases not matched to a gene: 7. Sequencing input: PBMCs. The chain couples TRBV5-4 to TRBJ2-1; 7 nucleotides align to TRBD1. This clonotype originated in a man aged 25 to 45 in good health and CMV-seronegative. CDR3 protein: CASSSYDRVSYNEQFF. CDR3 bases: TGTGCCAGCAGCTCCTACGACAGGGTTTCCTACAATGAGCAGTTCTTC. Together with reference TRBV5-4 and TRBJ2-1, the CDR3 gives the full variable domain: ETGVTQSPTHLIKTRGQQVTLRCSSQSGHNTVSWYQQALGQGPQFIFQYYREEENGRGNFPPRFSGLQFPNYSSELNVNALELDDSALYLCASSSYDRVSYNEQFFGPGTRLTVL.